This TCR beta chain is drawn from a study of cytomegalovirus exposure and HLA in healthy donors. Points from the study as a whole: Later findings reportedly placed an Asian-associated ancestry cluster below the roughly 700-donor mean for N-insertions. Excluded were some V segments that proved indistinguishable, including TRBV6-2 and TRBV6-3.

PCR amplification relied on 60 Vbeta primers (plus 13 Jbeta primers). Repertoires were generated with immunoSEQ multiplex PCR, while TCRdb's copy carries only in-frame clones and drops some. This sample carries around 230,000 clones, 78% of them seen once, and the ten largest clones take about 0.47%. About this clone: Antigen unknown.

With 7 bases removed from V and 4 bases from J, the gap between germline ends came to 18 bases. Germline values: CDR1 SGHAT, CDR2 FQNNGV. The CDR3 has 15 amino acids. V is TRBV11-2 and J is TRBJ2-3; D might be TRBD2 (6 bases). The origin of this receptor is a boy younger than 18 in good health and CMV-seronegative. Sample: PBMCs. The CDR3 coding sequence is TGTGCCAGCACCCCCCCGCGGGGCCTGGCAGATACGCAGTATTTT. Translation gives CASTPPRGLADTQYF.